The 24 T cell receptor beta chains below were found in one sample sequenced in a study of beta chain features in type 1 diabetes. Study-wide results and caveats: All four CD4+ subsets of Type 1 diabetes patients contained TCRB CDR3s that were moderately but significantly shorter.

Expressed TCRB transcripts got sequenced, as all isolated RNA was reverse transcribed. Here immunoSEQ multiplex PCR was the method, and the copy in TCRdb shows in-frame clones only, minus some. The sample records some 120,000 clones, 17% being singletons. Their antigen targets remain unknown. The sequenced sample consisted of central memory CD4+ T cells from blood. The receptors originated from a man younger than 30 with type 1 diabetes.

This clone has a handful of counts. The J gene is TRBJ2-5, the V gene TRBV7-8, with 7 bases aligning to TRBD1. This CDR3 has 15 amino acids. V gave up 6 bases and J gave up 1 base; unmatched junction bases: 8. The germline gives CDR1 SGHVS, CDR2 FQNEAQ. The chain's CDR3 is CASSRDAGGQETQYF. CDR3 DNA: TGTGCCAGCAGTAGAGACGCAGGGGGCCAAGAGACCCAGTACTTC.

This clone was seen more than once but under ten times. The rearrangement joins TRBV6-5 to TRBJ2-7; 7 bases are shared with TRBD1. Germline V gene lookup returns CDR1 MNHEY and CDR2 SVGAGI. This CDR3 region has 15 residues. V trimming: 5 bases; J trimming: 0 bases; junction bases outside the gene matches: 7. This CDR3 is CASSRDSGSSYEQYF. The DNA of the CDR3 is TGTGCCAGCAGTAGGGACAGCGGAAGCTCCTACGAGCAGTACTTC.

This clone was seen a few times. This chain connects TRBV7-3 to TRBJ2-2; D remains ambiguous. The CDR3 has 14 residues. Germline assignment: CDR1 SGHTA and CDR2 FQGTGA. Trimming cost V 2 bases and J 5 bases, with 9 bases left between them. The CDR3 protein is CASSLGSGTGELFF. CDR3 in DNA: TGTGCCAGCAGCTTAGGGTCCGGGACCGGGGAGCTGTTTTTT.

The sample holds a few counts of this clone. J is TRBJ1-1 and V is TRBV27; 7 bases agree with TRBD1. Germline CDR1 reads MNHEY; CDR2 reads SMNVEV (reference sequence). With V trimmed by 6 bases and J by 5 bases, 6 bases remained unmatched. This CDR3 spans 13 amino acids. Written as DNA, the CDR3 is TGTGCCAGCAGGCTAACAGGGGAAACTGAAGCTTTCTTT. Translating it yields CASRLTGETEAFF.

This clone showed up many times. The CDR3 DNA is TGCGCCAGCAGCCAACCGAGGGAACCCGCGAACACCGGGGAGCTGTTTTTT. It encodes CASSQPREPANTGELFF. The rearrangement joins TRBV4-3 to TRBJ2-2, with TRBD2 as a possible D gene (5 bases). The germline gives CDR1 LGHNA, CDR2 YSLEER. This CDR3 contains 17 residues. Trimming stripped 2 bases from V and 0 bases from J, with 13 bases between.

This clone appeared a few times. The chain combines TRBV30 with TRBJ1-2, with 8 bases aligning to TRBD1. The germline gives CDR1 GTSNPN, CDR2 SVGIG (reference sequence). V was clipped by 3 bases and J by 8 bases; unmatched bases: 8. The CDR3 has 13 amino acids. The CDR3 sequence is CAWSSDRVLGYTF. The DNA for the CDR3 is TGTGCCTGGAGCTCGGACAGGGTTCTGGGCTACACCTTC.

There are a few counts of this clone. The chain links TRBV7-9 to TRBJ2-7; 9 bases map to TRBD1. The germline CDR1 and CDR2 sequences are SEHNR and FQNEAQ (reference sequence). This CDR3 contains 15 residues. Trimming at V came to 2 bases and at J to 5 bases, leaving 7 bases not matched to a gene. CDR3 DNA sequence: TGTGCCAGCAGCTTACCGGGACAGGGATTTAACGAGCAGTACTTC. Translated: CASSLPGQGFNEQYF.

The sample holds a few counts of this clone. This rearrangement joins TRBV5-1 to TRBJ2-5; no clear D gene. Looked up from germline, CDR1 is SGHRS and CDR2 is YFSETQ. The CDR3 contains 13 residues. Trimming stripped 5 bases from V and 3 bases from J, with 11 bases between. CDR3 loop: CASRRAPEETQYF. CDR3 nucleotide sequence: TGCGCCAGCAGAAGGGCCCCGGAAGAGACCCAGTACTTC.

This clone was found a few times. V gene TRBV18 combines with J gene TRBJ2-1; D may be TRBD1 (5 bases). This CDR3 has 16 amino acids. Trimming removed 3 bases from V and 0 bases from J, with 12 bases in between. Germline-derived CDR1 and CDR2 are KGHSH and LQKENI. DNA for the CDR3: TGTGCCAGCTCACCGGGGCCCTCCACCTCCTACAATGAGCAGTTCTTC. It yields the protein CASSPGPSTSYNEQFF.

This clone is medium-sized. This specimen includes other DNA sequences encoding the same CDR3. The chain is built from TRBV23-1 and TRBJ2-4; 12 bases fit TRBD2. TRBV23-1 is identified as an open reading frame with a role that is uncertain. CDR3 length equals 17 residues. With V trimmed by 4 bases and J by 8 bases, 12 bases remained unmatched. The CDR3 sequence: CASSRRGLAGKKDIQYF. The CDR3, as DNA: TGCGCCAGCAGTCGAAGGGGACTAGCGGGCAAGAAAGACATTCAGTACTTC.

The genes are TRBV28 and TRBJ2-5, with 10 bases fitting TRBD2. Germline CDR1 is MDHEN and CDR2 is SYDVKM. CDR3 size: 15 residues. V shed 5 bases, J shed 5 bases, and the junction held 8 bases outside the gene matches. The CDR3 DNA reads TGTGCCAGCAGTCCCTCGGTAGCGGGGGGTGAGACCCAGTACTTC. Translation: CASSPSVAGGETQYF. Drawing the rest from reference TRBV28 and TRBJ2-5, the complete variable domain is DVKVTQSSRYLVKRTGEKVFLECVQDMDHENMFWYRQDPGLGLRLIYFSYDVKMKEKGDIPEGYSVSREKKERFSLILESASTNQTSMYLCASSPSVAGGETQYFGPGTRLLVL.

This clone was seen more than once but under ten times. The V call is TRBV5-8, the J call TRBJ2-1, with TRBD1 matching 9 bases. The CDR3 has 17 amino acids. V was clipped by 4 bases and J by 5 bases; unmatched bases: 13. Germline V gene sequence: CDR1 SGHTS, CDR2 YDEGEE. The CDR3 DNA follows: TGTGCCAGCAGCCCGGGACAGGGTTCGCGAGCGCACAATGAGCAGTTCTTC. Translation gives CASSPGQGSRAHNEQFF.

This clone was seen a handful of times. V gene TRBV30 combines with J gene TRBJ2-1; a weak D match, TRBD2 (7 bases). Germline values: CDR1 GTSNPN, CDR2 SVGIG (reference sequence). Trimming shortened V by 0 bases and J by 4 bases, and 13 bases separated the two germline ends. The CDR3 runs to 15 residues. The CDR3 region is CAWSVRRGGYNEQFF. The CDR3 bases are TGTGCCTGGAGTGTACGGAGGGGGGGTTACAATGAGCAGTTCTTC.

This clone was seen a few times. V is TRBV7-3 and J is TRBJ2-1; the match to TRBD1 covers 7 bases. In germline, CDR1 is SGHTA, CDR2 FQGTGA. The CDR3 sequence is 15 residues long. V lost 4 bases, J lost 4 bases, and 7 bases stayed unmatched. CDR3 amino acids: CASSSGQPTYNEQFF. The CDR3 region has the DNA TGTGCCAGCAGCTCGGGACAGCCGACATACAATGAGCAGTTCTTC.

This clone has just a few counts. The genes are TRBV7-6 and TRBJ1-4, with a tentative D call TRBD1 (5 bases). Germline V gene data show CDR1 as SGHVS and CDR2 as FNYEAQ. V was clipped by 1 base and J by 7 bases, with 13 bases between them. This CDR3 comprises 15 residues. The CDR3 spells CASSLEQAGSEKLFF. In DNA, the CDR3 is TGTGCCAGCAGCTTAGAACAGGCGGGGAGTGAAAAACTGTTTTTT.

Relative to its sample, this clone is medium-sized. The J gene is TRBJ2-3, the V gene TRBV7-9, with 7 nucleotides matching TRBD1. This CDR3 has 16 residues. Germline CDR1 and CDR2: SEHNR and FQNEAQ (reference sequence). V was pared by 3 bases and J by 1 base, with 7 bases of the junction left unmatched. The DNA for the CDR3 is TGTGCCAGCAGCTTCCCTCAGGGGGAAGGCACAGATACGCAGTATTTT. It codes for CASSFPQGEGTDTQYF.

The gene calls are TRBV2 and TRBJ2-1; weak D call: TRBD2 (6 bases). This CDR3 spans 14 amino acids. CDR1 and CDR2 (germline): SNHLY, FYNNEI. V was shortened by 3 bases and J by 6 bases, with 12 bases between the two germline ends. The CDR3 protein is CASSEYSGGNEQFF. Here the CDR3 DNA reads TGTGCCAGCAGTGAGTACTCCGGGGGCAATGAGCAGTTCTTC.

This clone came up many times. J is TRBJ2-5 and V is TRBV4-1; 7 positions match TRBD2. The CDR3 is 16 amino acids. With V trimmed by 3 bases and J by 3 bases, 10 bases remained unmatched. CDR1 and CDR2 (germline): MGHRA, YSYEKL. The CDR3 DNA follows: TGCGCCAGCAGCCAGAGAGGACTAGTAGGAGAAGAGACCCAGTACTTC. It translates to CASSQRGLVGEETQYF.

This chain connects TRBV5-1 to TRBJ2-5; D call uncertain. Germline values: CDR1 SGHRS, CDR2 YFSETQ. The CDR3 has 13 amino acids. V lost 0 bases and J 4 bases, leaving 7 bases between the germline ends. The CDR3 bases are TGCGCCAGCAGCTTGGACCGCAGAGAGACCCAGTACTTC. Translation: CASSLDRRETQYF.

The V call is TRBV28, the J call TRBJ1-2; D call uncertain. Trimming took off 6 bases at V and 4 bases at J, with 9 bases between the two ends. Per germline, CDR1 MDHEN and CDR2 SYDVKM. The CDR3 loop spans 12 amino acids. Written as DNA, the CDR3 is TGTGCCAGCAGCCAGAATATCTATGGCTACACCTTC. Residues: CASSQNIYGYTF.

A note on this clone: Being one base from a much bigger clone, this may be a read error. The V and J genes are TRBV4-2 and TRBJ2-5; a weak D match, TRBD1 (6 bases). V was trimmed by 1 base and J by 3 bases, leaving 9 bases between them. The CDR3 has 14 residues. The V gene's germline CDR1 is LGHNA and CDR2 YNFKEQ. CDR3 amino acids: CASSQGTEEETQYF. CDR3 coding DNA: TGTGCCAGCAGCCAAGGGACAGAGGAAGAGACCCAGTACTTC.

As regards this clone: The junction differs from germline at one of its ends, possibly a read error. This chain connects TRBV7-7 to TRBJ2-3; 9 positions match TRBD2. The CDR3 length is 15 residues. Germline V gene data show CDR1 as SSHAT and CDR2 as FNYEAQ (reference sequence). CDR3 sequence (DNA): TGTGCTAGCAGCCCAGGACTAGCGCCCACAGATACGCAGTATTTT. Protein sequence: CASSPGLAPTDTQYF.

Worth noting for this clone: At the DNA level, this CDR3 is encoded by other sequences in the same sample as well. Here the CDR3 DNA reads TGTGCCAGCAGCGTAGCGCAGCTAACGGGTGAGCAGTTCTTC. Translation: CASSVAQLTGEQFF. The rearrangement uses TRBV9 and TRBJ2-1; D gene uncertain. The V gene's germline CDR1 is SGDLS and CDR2 YYNGEE. V was trimmed by 0 bases and J by 9 bases, leaving 13 bases between them. The length of the CDR3 is 14 residues.

The chain couples TRBV7-2 to TRBJ2-3; 9 nucleotides match TRBD1. The CDR3 has 15 residues. Germline loops: CDR1 SGHTA, CDR2 FQGNSA. Trimming took 6 bases from V and 1 from J; bases not matched to a gene: 5. This CDR3 reads CASRRDRAGTDTQYF. The DNA of the CDR3 is TGTGCCAGCAGGCGGGACAGGGCGGGCACAGATACGCAGTATTTT.